Presented here are 21 T cell receptor beta chains from one specimen sequenced in a study of cytomegalovirus exposure and HLA in healthy donors. The PCR used 60 Vbeta and 13 Jbeta primers. TCRdb's copy holds only in-frame clones and misses some; the assay was immunoSEQ multiplex PCR. Among tens of thousands of clones listed, roughly 75% were seen once. Sample: PBMCs. The source of these receptors is a man aged 35 to 55 in good health and CMV-seronegative.

The V gene is TRBV27, the J gene TRBJ1-2; 7 bases fit TRBD1. V lost 5 bases and J lost 8; bases outside the gene matches: 8. Germline V gene sequence: CDR1 MNHEY, CDR2 SMNVEV (reference sequence). The CDR3 spans 13 residues. CDR3 in DNA: TGTGCCAGCAGTCCCCGACAGGGTAGCGGCTACACCTTC. This gives the protein CASSPRQGSGYTF.

J is TRBJ1-6 and V is TRBV6-5; TRBD1 aligns across 8 bases. After removal of 6 bases from V and 10 bases from J, the junction contained 8 bases not matched to a gene. Germline V gene data show CDR1 as MNHEY and CDR2 as SVGAGI. The CDR3 is made up of 14 amino acids. CDR3 nucleotides: TGTGCCAGCAGGACGGGACAGGTCGGATCACCCCTCCACTTT. Translated: CASRTGQVGSPLHF.

The table lists this clone with a few counts. The chain employs TRBV28 and TRBJ1-1; D perhaps matches TRBD1 (6 bases). The CDR3 is 15 residues long. V was trimmed by 4 bases and J by 5 bases, leaving 17 bases between them. The germline V gene encodes CDR1 MDHEN and CDR2 SYDVKM. The CDR3 DNA is TGTGCCAGCAGTTATGGGGTTGGGGGGGCAACTGAAGCTTTCTTT. Protein product: CASSYGVGGATEAFF.

This chain uses TRBV7-2 with TRBJ2-7; 7 bases fit TRBD2. The junction had 8 bases not matched to a gene; V was cut back by 5 bases and J by 7 bases. Germline CDR1 and CDR2: SGHTA and FQGNSA. CDR3 length equals 13 residues. CDR3 sequence (DNA): TGTGCCAGCAGCCCCGGGACTAAACAAGAGCAGTACTTC. It is translated as CASSPGTKQEQYF.

V usage is TRBV7-3 and J usage is TRBJ2-7, with D maybe TRBD2 (6 bases). The V and J ends lost 2 bases and 3 bases respectively, with 11 bases between them. The CDR3 has 14 residues. Germline assignment: CDR1 SGHTA and CDR2 FQGTGA. The CDR3 region is CASSLGGDGYEQYF. CDR3 bases: TGTGCCAGCAGCTTAGGAGGGGACGGCTACGAGCAGTACTTC. Full variable domain (missing parts from reference TRBV7-3 and TRBJ2-7): GAGVSQTPSNKVTEKGKYVELRCDPISGHTALYWYRQSLGQGPEFLIYFQGTGAADDSGLPNDRFFAVRPEGSVSTLKIQRTERGDSAVYLCASSLGGDGYEQYFGPGTRLTVT.

The gene calls are TRBV11-3 and TRBJ2-7, with D perhaps matching TRBD1 (5 bases). This CDR3 region has 11 residues. Germline loops: CDR1 SGHNT, CDR2 YENEEA. The V end was cut by 6 bases, the J end by 6 bases, with 9 bases between. The CDR3 DNA sequence: TGTGCCAGCAGTTTGACAGCCGAGCAGTACTTC. Its translation: CASSLTAEQYF. Using reference TRBV11-3 and TRBJ2-7 for the parts outside the CDR3, the full variable domain is EAGVVQSPRYKIIEKKQPVAFWCNPISGHNTLYWYLQNLGQGPELLIRYENEEAVDDSQLPKDRFSAERLKGVDSTLKIQPAELGDSAVYLCASSLTAEQYFGPGTRLTVT.

CDR3 sequence (DNA): TGTGCCAGCAGCTTAGCCCGGACTAGCGGGGGACGTAACACCGGGGAGCTGTTTTTT. Protein sequence: CASSLARTSGGRNTGELFF. The chain recombines TRBV7-2 with TRBJ2-2, with 13 nucleotides matching TRBD2. Germline CDR1 is SGHTA and CDR2 is FQGNSA. V gave up 0 bases and J gave up 2 bases; unmatched junction bases: 6. The CDR3 is 19 amino acids.

This chain uses TRBV7-4 with TRBJ2-7; D ambiguous. The germline gives CDR1 SGHVT, CDR2 SQSDAQ. V was cut by 1 base and J by 0 bases, with 4 bases left in between. The CDR3 runs to 13 residues. CDR3 amino acids: CASSLDFSYEQYF. The CDR3 DNA sequence: TGTGCCAGCAGCTTAGACTTCTCCTACGAGCAGTACTTC.

The V call is TRBV29-1, the J call TRBJ2-5, with 9 bases that match TRBD2. Germline V gives CDR1 SQVTM, CDR2 ANQGSEA. The J segment lost 4 bases and the V segment lost 4 bases, leaving 7 bases of the junction unmatched. The CDR3 spans 14 residues. The CDR3 DNA sequence: TGCAGCGTTGTCTTAGCGGGGGTGGGAGAGACCCAGTACTTC. Protein product: CSVVLAGVGETQYF.

The chain uses TRBV18 and TRBJ2-1; the match to TRBD2 covers 8 bases. The length of the CDR3 is 13 residues. The J segment lost 3 bases and the V segment lost 8 bases, leaving 3 bases of the junction unmatched. Germline V lookup: CDR1 KGHSH, CDR2 LQKENI. The CDR3 sequence: CASREGSYNEQFF. CDR3 nucleotide sequence: TGTGCCAGCCGGGAGGGGAGCTACAATGAGCAGTTCTTC.

This clone was seen only a few times. Different DNA sequences within this sample yield the same CDR3. This rearrangement joins TRBV7-9 to TRBJ2-7; D might be TRBD2 (5 bases). Germline CDR1 SEHNR, CDR2 FQNEAQ (reference sequence). The V end was cut by 1 base, the J end by 4 bases, with 11 bases between. This CDR3 has 14 amino acids. The CDR3, as DNA: TGTGCCAGCAGCTTAGGTGGGAGTAATTACGAGCAGTACTTC. It yields the protein CASSLGGSNYEQYF.

The V gene is TRBV28, the J gene TRBJ1-1; D not certain. V was cut by 6 bases and J by 2 bases, with 16 bases left in between. From germline, CDR1 is MDHEN and CDR2 SYDVKM. This CDR3 is built from 15 residues. CDR3 nucleotides: TGTGCCAGCAGGGTCCACGCCACATTTAACACTGAAGCTTTCTTT. The encoded protein is CASRVHATFNTEAFF.

V usage is TRBV14 and J usage is TRBJ2-7; 7 nucleotides agree with TRBD2. V dropped 4 bases and J dropped 2; count of bases not matched to a gene: 8. CDR1 SGHDN and CDR2 FVKESK come from the germline V gene. This CDR3 is 15 amino acids long. This CDR3 is CASSRTSVPPYEQYF. In nucleotides, the CDR3 is TGTGCCAGCAGCCGTACTAGCGTACCTCCCTACGAGCAGTACTTC.

The chain carries TRBV9 and TRBJ2-5, with 8 bases aligning to TRBD1. The J call may be incorrect, as the DNA end agrees better with TRBJ2-7. This CDR3 comprises 15 residues. Per the germline V gene, CDR1 is SGDLS and CDR2 is YYNGEE. This chain's CDR3 is CASSVEGQASYEQYF. Here the CDR3 DNA reads TGTGCCAGCAGCGTAGAGGGACAGGCTTCCTACGAGCAGTACTTC.

V and J are TRBV5-5 and TRBJ2-3, with D possibly being TRBD2 (6 bases). The CDR3 length is 14 residues. From germline, CDR1 is SGHKS and CDR2 YYEKEE (reference sequence). V lost 0 bases and J lost 1, with 6 bases in between. The CDR3 DNA reads as TGTGCCAGCAGCTTGGCGGGGGGCACAGATACGCAGTATTTT. Its protein is CASSLAGGTDTQYF.

The genes are TRBV7-9 and TRBJ1-2, with D perhaps matching TRBD1 (6 bases). V was pared by 6 bases and J by 8 bases, with 13 bases between. Germline values: CDR1 SEHNR, CDR2 FQNEAQ (reference sequence). This CDR3 region has 12 residues. CDR3 loop: CASRQGPAGYTF. The CDR3 nucleotides are TGTGCCAGCAGACAGGGCCCGGCGGGCTACACCTTC.

This clone was seen a handful of times. The chain uses TRBV7-2 and TRBJ1-1; the D gene is possibly TRBD1 (6 bases). CDR1 is SGHTA, CDR2 FQGNSA, per germline. The CDR3 loop spans 15 amino acids. The V gene lost 5 bases and the J gene lost 2 bases, with 15 bases spanning the gap. The DNA of the CDR3 is TGTGCCAGCAGCCCAGCGCAGGGACAAAACACTGAAGCTTTCTTT. This sequence encodes CASSPAQGQNTEAFF.

The rearrangement uses TRBV7-9 and TRBJ1-5; 8 nucleotides line up with TRBD1. The CDR3 spans 13 residues. The junction had 4 bases not matched to a gene; V was cut back by 5 bases and J by 7 bases. From germline, CDR1 is SEHNR and CDR2 FQNEAQ (reference sequence). In nucleotides, the CDR3 is TGTGCCAGCAGCCCGCGGACAGGGCAGCCCCAGCATTTT. Protein product: CASSPRTGQPQHF.

The chain couples TRBV7-2 to TRBJ1-4; 7 bases match TRBD1. Germline CDR1 and CDR2: SGHTA and FQGNSA. The V gene end was trimmed by 5 bases and the J gene end by 7 bases; junction bases not matched to a gene: 13. CDR3 length equals 16 residues. The CDR3 reads CASSPRLNRGAEKLFF. In nucleotides, the CDR3 is TGTGCCAGCAGCCCAAGACTTAACAGGGGCGCTGAAAAACTGTTTTTT.

This chain joins TRBV10-3 and TRBJ1-6; a possible D gene is TRBD1 (6 bases). CDR3 size: 13 residues. Per germline, CDR1 ENHRY and CDR2 SYGVKD. Trimming stripped 0 bases from V and 10 bases from J, with 7 bases between. In nucleotides, the CDR3 is TGTGCCATCAGTGAGTCGACAGGATCACCCCTCCACTTT. It codes for CAISESTGSPLHF.

This rearrangement joins TRBV7-2 to TRBJ2-7; possibly TRBD2 for D (5 bases). The V gene lost 1 base and the J gene lost 4 bases, with 5 bases spanning the gap. Germline CDR1 is SGHTA and CDR2 is FQGNSA. CDR3 length: 12 residues. CDR3 residues: CASSLERYEQYF. CDR3 nucleotides: TGTGCCAGCAGCTTAGAGCGGTACGAGCAGTACTTC.